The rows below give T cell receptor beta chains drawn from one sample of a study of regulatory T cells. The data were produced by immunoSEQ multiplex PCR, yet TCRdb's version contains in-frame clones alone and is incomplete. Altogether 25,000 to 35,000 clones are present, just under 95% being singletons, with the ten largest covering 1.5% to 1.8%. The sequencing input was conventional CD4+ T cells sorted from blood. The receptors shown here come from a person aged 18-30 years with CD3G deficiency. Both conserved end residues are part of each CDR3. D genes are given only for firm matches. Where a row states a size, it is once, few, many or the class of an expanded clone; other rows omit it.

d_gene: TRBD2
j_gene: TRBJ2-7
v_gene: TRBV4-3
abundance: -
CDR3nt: TGCGCCAGCAGCGGGGGTCTAGCGGGGTCCTACGAGCAGTACTTC
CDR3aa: CASSGGLAGSYEQYF

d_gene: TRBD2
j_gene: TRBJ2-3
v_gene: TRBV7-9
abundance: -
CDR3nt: TGTGCCAGCAGCTTGGGCAGCGGGAGTTTCACAGATACGCAGTATTTT
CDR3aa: CASSLGSGSFTDTQYF

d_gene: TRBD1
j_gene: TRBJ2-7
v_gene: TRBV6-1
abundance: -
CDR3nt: TGTGCCAGCAGTGTGGAACAGGGGAGCTCCTACGAGCAGTACTTC
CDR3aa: CASSVEQGSSYEQYF

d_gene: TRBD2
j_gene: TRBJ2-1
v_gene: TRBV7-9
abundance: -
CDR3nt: TGTGCCAGCAGCCCAGCCCCGGGACTAGAAAGTGAGCAGTTCTTC
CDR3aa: CASSPAPGLESEQFF

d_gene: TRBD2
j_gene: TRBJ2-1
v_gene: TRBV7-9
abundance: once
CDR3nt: TGTGCCAGCACCACTAGCGGAGGCCTGGTTAATGAGCAGTTCTTC
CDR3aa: CASTTSGGLVNEQFF

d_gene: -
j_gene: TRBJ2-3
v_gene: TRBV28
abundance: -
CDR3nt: TGTGCCAGCGAGGGGGACAAAGATACGCAGTATTTT
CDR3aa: CASEGDKDTQYF

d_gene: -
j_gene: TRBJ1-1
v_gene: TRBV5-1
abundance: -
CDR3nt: TGCGCCAGCAGCTCGCCCGGACAGTTGAACACTGAAGCTTTCTTT
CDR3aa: CASSSPGQLNTEAFF

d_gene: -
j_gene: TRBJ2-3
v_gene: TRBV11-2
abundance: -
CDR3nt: TGTGCCAGCAGCTTGGCCGGACTTCACACAGATACGCAGTATTTT
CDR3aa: CASSLAGLHTDTQYF

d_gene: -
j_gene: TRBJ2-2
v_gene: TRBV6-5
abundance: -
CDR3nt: TGTGCCAGCAGTTACTCTGAAAGGGTTGGCACCGGGGAGCTGTTTTTT
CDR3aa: CASSYSERVGTGELFF

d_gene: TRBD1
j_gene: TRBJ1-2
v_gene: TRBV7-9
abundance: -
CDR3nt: TGTGCCAGCAGCAAACGGACAGGGGACGACTATGGCTACACCTTC
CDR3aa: CASSKRTGDDYGYTF